The source of this T cell receptor beta chain is a study of T cells after somatic rescue of genetic block. Germline lookup yields CDR1 MGHRA and CDR2 YSYEKL. The ends were cut back, 2 bases at V and 2 bases at J, with 10 bases in the middle. CDR3 length equals 14 residues. The data were produced by immunoSEQ multiplex PCR, yet TCRdb's version contains in-frame clones alone and is incomplete. Here the sample spans 65,000 to 70,000 clones, around 92% being singletons. The origin of this receptor is a man between 40 and 49 years old. The chain combines TRBV4-1 with TRBJ2-7; either TRBD1 or TRBD2 may supply D (5 bases each). The sequencing sample was made of peripheral blood mononuclear cells (PBMCs). The CDR3 nucleotides are TGCGCCAGCAGCCAAAGTTGGGGGACCTACGAGCAGTACTTC. Amino acids: CASSQSWGTYEQYF.